This T cell receptor beta chain was retrieved from a study of CD8 T cells in Susac syndrome (dated by TCRdb to the late 2010s). A note on the overall study: The study used repertoire sequencing to test whether antigen drove CD8+ T cell activation and differentiation in Susac syndrome. CD8+ T cell repertoire clonality was compared between approximately 12 healthy donors, approximately 14 Susac syndrome patients and 15 multiple sclerosis patients. Paper-wide results and their limitations: The number of individuals in the TCR sequencing and HLA analysis was acknowledged as relatively small.

High-throughput TCR beta sequencing profiled peripheral blood CD8+ and CD4+ T cells from healthy donors, Susac syndrome patients and multiple sclerosis patients. The multiple sclerosis controls were treatment-naive patients who had stable or active relapsing-remitting disease and met the revised McDonald criteria. Bulk CD8+ and CD4+ T cells were purified by magnetic negative isolation, whereas CD8+ TEMRA cells were enriched by FACS. Blood was drawn into EDTA tubes, processed within 24 hours, and PBMCs were isolated by density gradient centrifugation. PBMCs intended for TCR sequencing were cryopreserved in liquid nitrogen and thawed later in a water bath at 37 degrees C. A purity of at least 90% was achieved for sorted or isolated CD4+, CD8+ and CD8+ TEMRA cells. The cysteine opens and the phenylalanine closes a CDR3 of 14 amino acids. Of all the DNA, just the CDR3 is kept, 42 bases in frame from base 1. The trim is 3 bases for V and 2 bases for J, with a gap of 9 bases between the germline ends. Sequences SGHAT (CDR1) and FQNNGV (CDR2) are obtained from the germline V gene.

This clonotype has just one count. No cognate antigen has been identified for it. Base quality data are lacking; no much larger clone is found one base away. One read amounts to weak evidence. RNA was extracted using the RNeasy kit, and roughly 0.5 to 1 ug of the RNA was reverse transcribed with random hexamers. TCR beta CDR3 regions were amplified with the immunoSEQ multiplex PCR assay covering 54 Vbeta and 13 Jbeta segments. To correct PCR amplification bias, a synthetic template baseline was used for both primer optimization and computational correction. In the source study's methods: Only productive sequences were kept, with reads annotated to V, D and J genes according to IMGT and analyzed in immunoSEQ Analyzer. Clonality was calculated as one minus the Shannon entropy normalized by log2 of the number of productive unique sequences. For each patient and control, public and private clones were evaluated within the 100 most prevalent clones. Susac-specific clones were defined as absent from healthy and MS cohorts, 1052 published viral clones and other ImmuneACCESS disease sequences. Using fastp trimming at Q25 and MiXCR clonotype assembly, TCRdb reanalyzed the public sequencing data and kept in-frame beta chains. Each CDR3 protein appears once, grouped with its most common genes and DNA. V and J calls and clone size were set by TCRdb, not the authors. A total of about 73,000 distinct CDR3 sequences appear in this sample, about 95% of them only once. In total, the top ten clones hold approximately 0.38% of the sample.

The TCR sequence derives from a human donor with multiple sclerosis. This sequence uses TRBV11-2 and TRBJ2-3; no D gene can be assigned with confidence. Sample: CD8+ T cells from PBMCs. In nucleotides, the sequence is TGTGCCAGCAGCTTTCAGGATAACACAGATACGCAGTATTTT. This translates into CASSFQDNTDTQYF.